The clone carrying this TCR beta chain was seen only a few times. Its matching antigen is unknown. These data originate in a study of cytomegalovirus exposure and HLA in healthy donors. Study observations and caveats: A previous analysis found most TCR beta V segments productive roughly 87% or roughly 30% of the time. In a later analysis, DRB1 alleles had the most associated TCRs; HLA-C alleles the fewest.

The PCR contained 60 Vbeta and 13 Jbeta primers. Measured with immunoSEQ multiplex PCR; TCRdb has only the in-frame clones, and not every one. The sample contains about 140,000 clones, about three fifths of which appear only once. Trimming at V came to 1 base and at J to 7 bases, leaving 9 bases not matched to a gene. Germline V gives CDR1 SGHVS, CDR2 FNYEAQ. CDR3 length: 15 residues. Sequenced material: PBMCs. The receptor's source is a male donor in good health and CMV-seronegative. The chain uses TRBV7-6 and TRBJ2-7; 8 positions match TRBD1. CDR3 in DNA: TGTGCCAGCAGCTTAGAGACAGGGGTGAAGCGGGAGCAGTACTTC. Protein sequence: CASSLETGVKREQYF.